A single T cell receptor beta chain is shown here with its context. One junction end disagrees with the germline gene, perhaps due to a read error. This CDR3 region has 15 residues. Germline CDR1 is SGHVS and CDR2 is FQNEAQ. This record belongs to a study of cytomegalovirus exposure and HLA in healthy donors. This PCR relied on a set of 60 Vbeta primers and 13 Jbeta primers. The method was immunoSEQ multiplex PCR; TCRdb's version includes in-frame clones alone and lacks a portion of them. This sample has some 190,000 clones, with 77% found just once. Specimen: PBMCs. The chain is built from TRBV7-8 and TRBJ1-1, with D uncertain. This sequence was found in a woman younger than 45 in good health and CMV-seropositive. CDR3 loop: CASSLVVRMNTGAFF. As DNA, the CDR3 is TGTGCCAGCAGCTTAGTCGTCAGGATGAACACTGGAGCTTTCTTT. The complete variable domain, with remaining parts taken from reference TRBV7-8 and TRBJ1-1, reads GAGVSQSPRYKVAKRGQDVALRCDPISGHVSLFWYQQALGQGPEFLTYFQNEAQLDKSGLPSDRFFAERPEGSVSTLKIQRTQQEDSAVYLCASSLVVRMNTGAFFGQGTRLTVV.